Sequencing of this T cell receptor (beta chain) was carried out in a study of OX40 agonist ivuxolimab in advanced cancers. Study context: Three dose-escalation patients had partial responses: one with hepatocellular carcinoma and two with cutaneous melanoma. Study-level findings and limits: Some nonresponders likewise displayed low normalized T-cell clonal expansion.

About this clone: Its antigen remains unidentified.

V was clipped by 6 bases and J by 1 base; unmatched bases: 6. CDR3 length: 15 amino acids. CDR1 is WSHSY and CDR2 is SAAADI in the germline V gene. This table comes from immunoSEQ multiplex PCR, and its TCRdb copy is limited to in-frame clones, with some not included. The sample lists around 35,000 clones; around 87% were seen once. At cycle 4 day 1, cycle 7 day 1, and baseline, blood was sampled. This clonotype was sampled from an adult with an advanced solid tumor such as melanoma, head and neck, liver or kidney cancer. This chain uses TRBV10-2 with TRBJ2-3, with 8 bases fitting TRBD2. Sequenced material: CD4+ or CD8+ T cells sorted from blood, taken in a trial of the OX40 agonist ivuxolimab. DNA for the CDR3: TGCGCCAGCAGCCCGCGGGGGGTGGGCACAGATACGCAGTATTTT. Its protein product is CASSPRGVGTDTQYF.